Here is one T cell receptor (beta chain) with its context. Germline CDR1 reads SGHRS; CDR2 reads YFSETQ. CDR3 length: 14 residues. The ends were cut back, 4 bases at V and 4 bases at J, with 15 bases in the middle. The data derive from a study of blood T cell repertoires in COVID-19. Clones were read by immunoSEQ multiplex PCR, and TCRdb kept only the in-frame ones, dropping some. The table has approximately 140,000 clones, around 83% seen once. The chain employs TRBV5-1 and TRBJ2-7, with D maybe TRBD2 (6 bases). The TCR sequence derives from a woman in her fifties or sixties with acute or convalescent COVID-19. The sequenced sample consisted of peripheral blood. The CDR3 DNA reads TGCGCCAGCAGCAAAACCTCCGCGGGGTACGAGCAGTACTTC. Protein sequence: CASSKTSAGYEQYF.